Shown below are 32 T cell receptor beta chains from a single sample sequenced in a study of blood T cell repertoires in COVID-19. Measured with immunoSEQ multiplex PCR; TCRdb has only the in-frame clones, and not every one. The sample lists under 150,000 clones, 81% occurring once. Material for sequencing was peripheral blood. Receptors were obtained from a woman between 55 and 75 years old with active or convalescent COVID-19.

The J gene is TRBJ2-7, the V gene TRBV28; 8 bases map to TRBD1. V trimming: 3 bases; J trimming: 5 bases; junction bases outside the gene matches: 9. CDR3 size: 15 residues. Germline V gene sequence: CDR1 MDHEN, CDR2 SYDVKM. CDR3 amino acids: CASSFLGQGNDEQYF. The CDR3 nucleotides are TGTGCCAGCAGTTTCCTAGGACAGGGTAACGACGAGCAGTACTTC.

The chain carries TRBV2 and TRBJ2-7; maybe TRBD1 (6 bases). CDR1 is SNHLY and CDR2 is FYNNEI in the germline V gene. CDR3 length: 14 residues. The V end lost 4 bases, the J end lost 2 bases, and 12 bases lay between the germline ends. CDR3 in DNA: TGTGCCAGCAGTGTTTCGGACAGTACCTACGAGCAGTACTTC. Protein product: CASSVSDSTYEQYF.

J is TRBJ2-3 and V is TRBV18, with TRBD2 matching 8 bases. Trimming cost V 3 bases and J 1 base; bases outside gene matches: 3. The CDR3 length is 15 residues. Germline CDR1 and CDR2: KGHSH and LQKENI. The chain's CDR3 is CASSPSTSGTDTQYF. Written as DNA, the CDR3 is TGTGCCAGCTCACCTTCGACTAGCGGCACAGATACGCAGTATTTT. The full variable domain, with the rest looked up from reference TRBV18 and TRBJ2-3, is NAGVMQNPRHLVRRRGQEARLRCSPMKGHSHVYWYRQLPEEGLKFMVYLQKENIIDESGMPKERFSAEFPKEGPSILRIQQVVRGDSAAYFCASSPSTSGTDTQYFGPGTRLTVL.

V usage is TRBV6-6 and J usage is TRBJ2-1; TRBD2 matches at 13 bases. This CDR3 is built from 18 residues. V was pared by 7 bases and J by 4 bases, with 13 bases of the junction left unmatched. The germline CDR1 and CDR2 sequences are MNHNY and SVGAGI (reference sequence). The CDR3 reads CASTRTSGGMGSYNEQFF. The CDR3 nucleotides read TGTGCCAGCACTCGGACTAGCGGGGGAATGGGGTCTTACAATGAGCAGTTCTTC.

This sequence joins TRBV6-5 and TRBJ1-4; D gene unclear. This CDR3 has 14 residues. Trimming stripped 6 bases from V and 3 bases from J, with 11 bases between. Germline loops: CDR1 MNHEY, CDR2 SVGAGI. The CDR3 DNA reads TGTGCCAGCAGCCACAGTTTGGCTAATGAAAAACTGTTTTTT. Translating gives CASSHSLANEKLFF.

The rearrangement joins TRBV11-2 to TRBJ1-6; the D gene is possibly TRBD1 (5 bases). Between the trimmed V and J ends, which lost 1 base and 7 bases, there was a span of 14 bases. The CDR3 has 16 amino acids. Germline assignment: CDR1 SGHAT and CDR2 FQNNGV. CDR3 loop: CASSLVGGPLNSPLHF. CDR3 bases: TGTGCCAGCAGCTTAGTCGGGGGACCCTTGAATTCACCCCTCCACTTT.

This clone was counted between two and nine times. The CDR3 DNA sequence: TGTGCCAGCAGTCCAAGAGGGACTAGCGGCCCCGGGCGGATTCAGTACTTC. Amino acids: CASSPRGTSGPGRIQYF. The V call is TRBV28, the J call TRBJ2-4, with 11 bases lining up with TRBD2. The V segment lost 5 bases and the J segment 10 bases; nucleotides outside the gene matches: 16. The CDR3 is made up of 17 amino acids. Germline-derived CDR1 and CDR2 are MDHEN and SYDVKM.

The CDR3 loop reads CAGGTGSGELFF. DNA for the CDR3: TGTGCCGGAGGGACAGGGTCCGGGGAGCTGTTTTTT. This chain connects TRBV18 to TRBJ2-2; TRBD1 agrees at 9 bases. The CDR3 runs to 12 residues. With 11 bases clipped from V and 6 bases from J, the junction kept 4 bases outside the gene matches. Per the germline V gene, CDR1 is KGHSH and CDR2 is LQKENI. The variable domain in full, completed from reference TRBV18 and TRBJ2-2, reads NAGVMQNPRHLVRRRGQEARLRCSPMKGHSHVYWYRQLPEEGLKFMVYLQKENIIDESGMPKERFSAEFPKEGPSILRIQQVVRGDSAAYFCAGGTGSGELFFGEGSRLTVL.

This chain links TRBV19 with TRBJ2-3, with 9 bases identical to TRBD2. After removal of 4 bases from V and 7 bases from J, the junction contained 9 bases not matched to a gene. This CDR3 contains 15 residues. CDR1 LNHDA and CDR2 SQIVND come from the germline V gene (reference sequence). CDR3 nucleotide sequence: TGTGCCAGTAGTAGCTCGCGGGGGGGCTATCATACGCAGTATTTT. Protein product: CASSSSRGGYHTQYF.

The V call is TRBV12-3 or TRBV12-4, the J call TRBJ1-2, with TRBD1 as a possible D gene (6 bases). V lost 5 bases, J lost 8 bases, and 12 bases lay in between. The length of the CDR3 is 12 residues. The CDR3 protein is CASSPGVRGYTF. As DNA, the CDR3 is TGTGCCAGCAGTCCAGGGGTCCGGGGCTACACCTTC.

The CDR3 nucleotides are TGTGCCAGCAGCTTGAGGGGTCGGTATAATTCACCCCTCCACTTT. Translation gives CASSLRGRYNSPLHF. The chain links TRBV5-4 to TRBJ1-6, with a possible D match to TRBD1 (5 bases). The CDR3 consists of 15 residues. Germline lookup yields CDR1 SGHNT and CDR2 YYREEE (reference sequence). Trimming removed 1 base from V and 4 bases from J, with 9 bases in between.

The genes are TRBV7-9 and TRBJ2-2; possible D gene TRBD2, 6 bases. V was pared by 5 bases and J by 1 base, with 11 bases between. The CDR3 length is 15 residues. CDR1 and CDR2 (germline): SEHNR, FQNEAQ (reference sequence). The CDR3 coding sequence is TGTGCCAGCAGCCCACTCGGGGGGAACACCGGGGAGCTGTTTTTT. It encodes CASSPLGGNTGELFF.

The chain couples TRBV27 to TRBJ1-2; D is possibly TRBD1 (5 bases). The CDR3 runs to 14 residues. Germline V lookup: CDR1 MNHEY, CDR2 SMNVEV (reference sequence). With 4 bases removed from V and 4 bases from J, the gap between germline ends came to 13 bases. The CDR3 loop is CASSSLGGVYGYTF. The CDR3 bases are TGTGCCAGCAGTTCTCTCGGGGGGGTCTATGGCTACACCTTC.

The sample holds many counts of this clone. The rearrangement links TRBV28 to TRBJ1-5; D possibly corresponds to TRBD1 (6 bases). The ends were cut back, 1 base at V and 8 bases at J, with 15 bases in the middle. Germline CDR1 and CDR2: MDHEN and SYDVKM. CDR3 length: 15 residues. CDR3 loop: CASSLLGGLYEPQHF. The CDR3 region has the DNA TGTGCCAGCAGTTTATTAGGGGGTTTATACGAGCCCCAGCATTTT.

V usage is TRBV19 and J usage is TRBJ1-1, with D possibly matching TRBD1 (5 bases). The CDR3 runs 11 residues. The germline V and J ends were trimmed by 6 bases and 7 bases, with 9 bases remaining between them. The germline CDR1 and CDR2 sequences are LNHDA and SQIVND (reference sequence). The CDR3 loop is CASRKGFEAFF. CDR3 sequence (DNA): TGTGCCAGTAGGAAGGGGTTTGAAGCTTTCTTT.

V is TRBV4-1 and J is TRBJ1-5, with D possibly being TRBD1 (5 bases). There are 15 residues in the CDR3. CDR1 and CDR2 from the germline V gene are MGHRA and YSYEKL. V lost 4 bases and J 8 bases, leaving 18 bases between the germline ends. The CDR3 nucleotides read TGCGCCAGCAGCCCCTCCTTGGGGCAGGCCAAGCCCCAGCATTTT. Protein: CASSPSLGQAKPQHF.

This chain uses TRBV12-3 or TRBV12-4 with TRBJ1-5; a weak D match, TRBD1 (5 bases). The CDR3 has 13 amino acids. The V and J ends lost 5 bases and 7 bases respectively, with 12 bases between them. CDR3 amino acids: CASSHTGEQPQHF. The CDR3 bases are TGTGCCAGCAGTCATACGGGGGAACAGCCCCAGCATTTT.

The chain combines TRBV5-4 with TRBJ2-5; 8 positions match TRBD2. The J segment lost 2 bases and the V segment lost 4 bases, leaving 10 bases of the junction unmatched. The germline gives CDR1 SGHNT, CDR2 YYREEE (reference sequence). The CDR3 covers 16 residues. CDR3 loop: CASSGGGSGAQETQYF. CDR3 nucleotide sequence: TGTGCCAGCAGCGGCGGGGGTAGCGGGGCTCAAGAGACCCAGTACTTC.

In this sample, this clone turned up once. The rearrangement links TRBV4-3 to TRBJ2-7; 10 bases agree with TRBD1. This CDR3 region has 15 residues. Germline V gives CDR1 LGHNA, CDR2 YSLEER. V was pared by 0 bases and J by 5 bases, with 4 bases of the junction left unmatched. The DNA for the CDR3 is TGCGCCAGCAGCCAAGATTGGGACAGGGGCCACGAGCAGTACTTC. Translating gives CASSQDWDRGHEQYF.

This chain uses TRBV5-4 with TRBJ1-4; D unresolved. The CDR3 covers 15 residues. Germline V CDR1 and CDR2: SGHNT, YYREEE (reference sequence). V was clipped by 5 bases and J by 0 bases, with 11 bases between them. The chain's CDR3 is CASRPAGATNEKLFF. CDR3 DNA: TGTGCCAGCAGACCGGCCGGAGCAACTAATGAAAAACTGTTTTTT.

CDR3 DNA: TGTGCCTGGAGGCACAGGGGGGGAGATACGCAGTATTTT. Translating it yields CAWRHRGGDTQYF. This sequence joins TRBV30 and TRBJ2-3; D is possibly TRBD1 (8 bases). Germline V gene sequence: CDR1 GTSNPN, CDR2 SVGIG (reference sequence). The CDR3 is 13 residues long. Trimming took 3 bases from V and 5 from J, leaving 12 bases between them.

CDR3 residues: CASSPFLAGDTGELFF. The CDR3 nucleotides read TGTGCCAGCAGCCCGTTTTTAGCGGGAGACACCGGGGAGCTGTTTTTT. The V call is TRBV5-4, the J call TRBJ2-2; 9 nucleotides align to TRBD2. J lost 3 bases, V lost 4 bases, and 7 bases had no gene match. Per germline, CDR1 SGHNT and CDR2 YYREEE (reference sequence). The CDR3 consists of 16 residues.

In DNA form, the CDR3 reads TGCAGCGCCCCTGGGGGCCCTGTTACAGGGGGCGTATCGGGGGGCTACACCTTC. As protein: CSAPGGPVTGGVSGGYTF. The chain is built from TRBV29-1 and TRBJ1-2, with 9 bases aligning to TRBD1. Germline CDR1 reads SQVTM; CDR2 reads ANQGSEA. V lost 7 bases and J lost 8; bases outside the gene matches: 26. The CDR3 is 18 amino acids.

The chain couples TRBV18 to TRBJ2-7, with D uncertain. CDR1 and CDR2 (germline): KGHSH, LQKENI. This CDR3 is 13 amino acids long. V was trimmed by 4 bases and J by 4 bases, leaving 11 bases between them. The CDR3 here is CASSLSQRYEQYF. The CDR3 bases are TGTGCCAGCTCACTTAGTCAGCGATACGAGCAGTACTTC.

This chain uses TRBV5-8 with TRBJ1-4, with 9 bases lining up with TRBD1. Germline V gene sequence: CDR1 SGHTS, CDR2 YDEGEE. The CDR3 runs to 15 residues. The junction had 6 bases not matched to a gene; V was cut back by 2 bases and J by 7 bases. The CDR3 loop reads CASSFPGTGLEKLFF. CDR3 bases: TGTGCCAGCAGCTTTCCCGGGACAGGGCTTGAAAAACTGTTTTTT.

The CDR3 is CAISVADGAGGSDTQYF. In nucleotides, the CDR3 is TGTGCCATCAGTGTTGCGGACGGAGCGGGGGGCTCGGATACGCAGTATTTT. This chain uses TRBV10-3 with TRBJ2-3, with 9 bases aligning to TRBD2. This CDR3 has 17 amino acids. V shed 4 bases, J shed 6 bases, and the junction held 14 bases outside the gene matches. CDR1 and CDR2 (germline): ENHRY, SYGVKD.

The CDR3 protein is CASSPNQGGYGYTF. The CDR3 bases are TGTGCCAGCTCACCAAATCAGGGCGGCTATGGCTACACCTTC. The chain uses TRBV18 and TRBJ1-2; possible D gene TRBD1, 5 bases. Germline V gives CDR1 KGHSH, CDR2 LQKENI. Trimming pared 2 bases from V and 4 bases from J, leaving 11 bases between. The CDR3 loop spans 14 amino acids.

The rearrangement uses TRBV15 and TRBJ1-1; tentative D call: TRBD1 (6 bases). This CDR3 has 13 residues. V was trimmed by 6 bases and J by 1 base, leaving 9 bases between them. The germline CDR1 and CDR2 sequences are LNHNV and YYDKDF (reference sequence). The CDR3 DNA reads TGTGCCACCAGGCCGGACAGGAACACTGAAGCTTTCTTT. It specifies CATRPDRNTEAFF. The full variable domain, in which reference TRBV15 and TRBJ1-1 provide the parts outside the CDR3, is DAMVIQNPRYQVTQFGKPVTLSCSQTLNHNVMYWYQQKSSQAPKLLFHYYDKDFNNEADTPDNFQSRRPNTSFCFLDIRSPGLGDTAMYLCATRPDRNTEAFFGQGTRLTVV.

Details on this clone: One end of the junction does not line up with germline, which may come from a read error. This CDR3 is also generated by other DNA sequences in the sample. The chain employs TRBV29-1 and TRBJ2-2; 7 nucleotides agree with TRBD2. The V gene's germline CDR1 is SQVTM and CDR2 ANQGSEA. CDR3 size: 15 residues. CDR3 nucleotide sequence: TGCAGTGTTGTCGGCGGCGGGAGATTAACCGGGGAGCTGTTTTTT. Translation gives CSVVGGGRLTGELFF.

This chain joins TRBV4-2 and TRBJ2-1, with D perhaps matching TRBD2 (6 bases). V lost 1 base, J lost 9 bases, and 19 bases lay in between. CDR3 length: 16 residues. The germline V gene has CDR1 LGHNA and CDR2 YNFKEQ. CDR3 sequence: CASSQGVGGSDPEQFF. The CDR3, as DNA: TGTGCCAGCAGCCAAGGAGTGGGAGGTAGTGACCCTGAGCAGTTCTTC.

The CDR3 nucleotides are TGTGCCAGCAGCCAAGGACTAGCAGCCTACGAGCAGTACTTC. Its protein product is CASSQGLAAYEQYF. V usage is TRBV5-6 and J usage is TRBJ2-7, with 8 bases identical to TRBD2. Germline trimming cut 4 bases from V and 2 bases from J; bases unmatched to any gene: 5. This CDR3 is 14 amino acids long. Germline V gene data show CDR1 as SGHDT and CDR2 as YYEEEE.

The genes are TRBV7-2 and TRBJ1-6; TRBD1 matches at 7 bases. V dropped 4 bases and J dropped 9; count of bases not matched to a gene: 12. Germline CDR1 SGHTA, CDR2 FQGNSA. The CDR3 has 16 residues. The CDR3 loop reads CASSSRVDRDFSPLHF. The DNA of the CDR3 is TGTGCCAGCAGCTCTAGGGTAGACAGGGATTTTTCACCCCTCCACTTT.